The rows below give T cell receptor beta chains drawn from one sample of a study of T cells in Graves' hyperthyroidism and ophthalmopathy. In TCRdb, the multiplex PCR reads were re-called with MiXCR into one record per CDR3 protein. The sample yields about 350,000 distinct CDR3 sequences, over 11% seen once. The sequenced sample consisted of blood. These receptors were taken from a woman aged 30 to 39 with Graves' hyperthyroidism. CDR3s include the opening cysteine and the closing phenylalanine or tryptophan. A D gene is named only where the DNA matches it firmly. Size values are once, few and many counts, or a class for expanded clones, and some rows have none.

TRBJ1-1	many	TRBV28	NA	14	TGTGCCAGCAACGAGGGGACCCTGGGTACTGAAGCTTTCTTT	CASNEGTLGTEAFF
TRBJ1-5	NA	TRBV28	TRBD1	16	TGTGCCCTTAACGCTCCGGGGACAGGGACCAATCAGCCCCAGCATTTT	CALNAPGTGTNQPQHF
TRBJ2-1	many	TRBV5-1	NA	13	TGCGCCAGCAGCTTGGCCGTGGGCAATGAGCAGTTCTTC	CASSLAVGNEQFF
TRBJ1-2	NA	TRBV6-1	NA	14	TGTGCCAGCACCCCAGCAGGGCGGTGGGAAGGCTACACCTTC	CASTPAGRWEGYTF
TRBJ2-7	many	TRBV30	TRBD1	14	TGTGCCTGGAGTTTCGGACAGGGGGCCTACGAGCAGTACTTC	CAWSFGQGAYEQYF
TRBJ2-1	NA	TRBV30	NA	14	TGTGCCTGGAATTCAGGGGGGGGTTACAATGAGCAGTTCTTC	CAWNSGGGYNEQFF
TRBJ1-2	NA	TRBV7-2	NA	13	TGTGCCAGCAGCCATAGACAACCCGCTGGCTACACCTTC	CASSHRQPAGYTF
TRBJ2-5	NA	TRBV19	NA	13	TGTGCCAGTAGCGCCGGGGCTGGGGAGACCCAGTACTTC	CASSAGAGETQYF
TRBJ2-7	many	TRBV11-2	TRBD1	12	TGTGCCAGCTCCTACAGGGGCCACGAGCAGTACTTC	CASSYRGHEQYF
TRBJ2-1	many	TRBV2	TRBD2	15	TGTGCCAGCAGTGGCGGGCGGGAGGGTTACAATGAGCAGTTCTTC	CASSGGREGYNEQFF
TRBJ2-7	many	TRBV6-1	TRBD1	14	TGTGCCAGCAGTAGGGACAGGGTCTCCTACGAGCAGTACTTC	CASSRDRVSYEQYF
TRBJ2-3	NA	TRBV28	NA	13	TGTGCCAGCAGTTTTGACAGCACAGATACGCAGTATTTT	CASSFDSTDTQYF
TRBJ1-6	many	TRBV20-1	NA	12	TGCAGTGCCTCGGGCAATAATTCACCCCTCCACTTT	CSASGNNSPLHF
TRBJ1-2	few	TRBV5-1	NA	13	TGCGCCAGCAGCTCCAATGAACGCTATGGCTACACCTTC	CASSSNERYGYTF
TRBJ2-5	NA	TRBV28	NA	14	TGTGCCAGCAGTTTACTCGTGGGAGTAGAGACCCAGTACTTC	CASSLLVGVETQYF
TRBJ2-2	many	TRBV7-2	NA	15	TGTGCCAGCACCCCGCCAGCGGTGAACACCGGGGAGCTGTTTTTT	CASTPPAVNTGELFF
TRBJ2-5	NA	TRBV13	NA	16	TGTGCCAGCAGCTTAGGCGGCGGTACAAGGGAAGAGACCCAGTACTTC	CASSLGGGTREETQYF
TRBJ2-3	many	TRBV6-1	NA	12	TGTGCCAGCAGTGCACAGGGTCCTACGCAGTATTTT	CASSAQGPTQYF
TRBJ2-7	NA	TRBV15	NA	15	TGTGCCACCAGCAGAGAAATGAGCATCTCCTACGAGCAGTACTTC	CATSREMSISYEQYF
TRBJ1-3	NA	TRBV27	NA	13	TGTGCCAGCAGTTTCAGTAATGGAAACACCATATATTTT	CASSFSNGNTIYF
TRBJ2-4	NA	TRBV7-9	NA	12	TGTGCCAGCAGCCAAGGGGGAAACATTCAGTACTTC	CASSQGGNIQYF
TRBJ2-3	few	TRBV5-6	TRBD2	15	TGTGCCAGCAGCCTAGCGGGAGGCCACACAGATACGCAGTATTTT	CASSLAGGHTDTQYF
TRBJ2-7	many	TRBV2	TRBD1	12	TGTGCCAGCCGGGACAGTCCTCGCGAGCAGTACTTC	CASRDSPREQYF
TRBJ2-7	NA	TRBV29-1	NA	11	TGCAGCGTCGCACTAGATTACGAGCAGTACTTC	CSVALDYEQYF
TRBJ1-1	many	TRBV28	NA	16	TGTGCCAGCAGCTCAGGACAGAGCCTCATGAACACTGAAGCTTTCTTT	CASSSGQSLMNTEAFF
TRBJ2-3	few	TRBV7-8	TRBD1	15	TGTGCCAGCAGCTTAGTTCCGGGACAGGGAGATACGCAGTATTTT	CASSLVPGQGDTQYF
TRBJ2-3	NA	TRBV20-1	NA	17	TGCAGTGCTAGAGACCAACCCCACGCGCCTAGCACAGATACGCAGTATTTT	CSARDQPHAPSTDTQYF
TRBJ2-7	many	TRBV11-2	NA	13	TGTGCCAGCAGCTTAGTCTTTTCCTACGAGCAGTACTTC	CASSLVFSYEQYF
TRBJ1-1	NA	TRBV7-8	NA	13	TGTGCCAGCAGCTTTCAGATGAACACTGAAGCTTTCTTT	CASSFQMNTEAFF
TRBJ2-7	NA	TRBV7-6	NA	15	TGTGCCAGCAGCTTAAGTAGCTCCAGTCCCCACGAGCAGTACTTC	CASSLSSSSPHEQYF
TRBJ1-5	NA	TRBV20-1	NA	15	TGCAGTGCTGTCCGGACGGTCTATAGCAATCAGCCCCAGCATTTT	CSAVRTVYSNQPQHF
TRBJ2-5	many	TRBV2	NA	14	TGTGCCAGCTGTCCATTGAAGATAGGAGAGACCCAGTACTTC	CASCPLKIGETQYF
TRBJ1-3	many	TRBV20-1	TRBD1	15	TGCAGTGCCAGCCCCCGGACAGGGAGGTCGGACACCATATATTTT	CSASPRTGRSDTIYF
TRBJ1-5	many	TRBV12-3/TRBV12-4	NA	13	TGTGCCAGCGTATCTGGGAGCAATCAGCCCCAGCATTTT	CASVSGSNQPQHF
TRBJ1-5	many	TRBV28	NA	13	TGTGCCAGCAAAGTAGGCGGCAATCAGCCCCAGCATTTT	CASKVGGNQPQHF
TRBJ2-3	many	TRBV20-1	NA	15	TGCAGTGCTAGAGGGGCGGGATACTTCGCAGATACGCAGTATTTT	CSARGAGYFADTQYF
TRBJ1-2	NA	TRBV30	NA	13	TGTGCCTGGAGTAAGGACACCGGACGCGGCTACACCTTC	CAWSKDTGRGYTF
TRBJ2-7	few	TRBV15	TRBD1	16	TGTGCCACCAGCAGAGGACTAGGACAGGGTACCCACGAGCAGTACTTC	CATSRGLGQGTHEQYF
TRBJ1-5	many	TRBV24-1	NA	16	TGTGCCACCAGTGATGGGACGGCCGGGTCGTATCAGCCCCAGCATTTT	CATSDGTAGSYQPQHF
TRBJ2-7	many	TRBV19	NA	15	TGTGCCAGTAGTGCCCGTTTTGGCAGACCCTACGAGCAGTACTTC	CASSARFGRPYEQYF